The 28 T cell receptor beta chains below all came from one sample that was sequenced in a study of cytomegalovirus exposure and HLA in healthy donors. Researchers ran the PCR with 60 Vbeta and 13 Jbeta primers. The method was immunoSEQ multiplex PCR; TCRdb's version includes in-frame clones alone and lacks a portion of them. There are 200,000 or so clones in the sample; more than 75% occur only once, and roughly 0.23% lies in the top ten. Specimen: PBMCs. The receptors shown here come from a girl under three years old in good health and CMV-seronegative.

CDR3 DNA: TGTGCCAGCAGCTTAGTTGGCGCAGGGGTTAGCTATGGCTACACCTTC. It codes for CASSLVGAGVSYGYTF. V is TRBV7-9 and J is TRBJ1-2; perhaps TRBD1 as D (6 bases). Per germline, CDR1 SEHNR and CDR2 FQNEAQ (reference sequence). There are 16 residues in the CDR3. Trimming left V 1 base short and J 4 bases short, with 16 bases between. The variable domain in full, with the rest retrieved from reference TRBV7-9 and TRBJ1-2, is DTGVSQNPRHKITKRGQNVTFRCDPISEHNRLYWYRQTLGQGPEFLTYFQNEAQLEKSRLLSDRFSAERPKGSFSTLEIQRTEQGDSAMYLCASSLVGAGVSYGYTFGSGTRLTVV.

The chain links TRBV27 to TRBJ2-7; 12 positions agree with TRBD2. Germline loops: CDR1 MNHEY, CDR2 SMNVEV (reference sequence). Trimming took 3 bases from V and 2 from J; bases not matched to a gene: 2. The CDR3 loop spans 15 amino acids. CDR3 nucleotide sequence: TGTGCCAGCAGTTTCGGACTAGCGGGAACCTACGAGCAGTACTTC. It specifies CASSFGLAGTYEQYF.

The chain carries TRBV29-1 and TRBJ1-4; D is unclear. Germline V gene data show CDR1 as SQVTM and CDR2 as ANQGSEA. V was trimmed by 7 bases and J by 7 bases, leaving 16 bases between them. The CDR3 contains 13 residues. The CDR3 nucleotides are TGCAGCGGCCTTTGGAAGGGAGGTGAAAAACTGTTTTTT. Translation: CSGLWKGGEKLFF.

The chain uses TRBV7-2 and TRBJ1-2; D gene unclear. Germline CDR1 reads SGHTA; CDR2 reads FQGNSA. V was pared by 2 bases and J by 1 base, with 11 bases between. The CDR3 has 15 amino acids. The CDR3 DNA reads as TGTGCCAGCAGCTTAATCGGGTCGAATAACTATGGCTACACCTTC. As protein: CASSLIGSNNYGYTF.

This sequence joins TRBV10-3 and TRBJ1-3; a weak D match, TRBD1 (5 bases). The V gene lost 6 bases and the J gene lost 4 bases, with 16 bases spanning the gap. The CDR3 consists of 15 residues. Per the germline V gene, CDR1 is ENHRY and CDR2 is SYGVKD. The chain's CDR3 is CAISQPAGLGNTIYF. DNA for the CDR3: TGTGCCATCAGCCAACCTGCAGGGTTAGGAAACACCATATATTTT.

The gene calls are TRBV27 and TRBJ1-5; maybe TRBD1 (6 bases). Trimming took 4 bases from V and 4 from J, leaving 14 bases between them. The germline gives CDR1 MNHEY, CDR2 SMNVEV (reference sequence). This CDR3 is 15 amino acids long. The DNA of the CDR3 is TGTGCCAGCAGTTCCCGGGACACCCGTAATCAGCCCCAGCATTTT. It is translated as CASSSRDTRNQPQHF.

V is TRBV9 and J is TRBJ2-1; 7 bases are a match to TRBD1. The V segment lost 4 bases and the J segment 5 bases; nucleotides outside the gene matches: 12. Germline CDR1 SGDLS, CDR2 YYNGEE. This CDR3 is built from 16 residues. The CDR3 loop reads CASSSQPGQKDNEQFF. The CDR3 DNA sequence: TGTGCCAGCAGCTCCCAGCCGGGACAGAAAGACAATGAGCAGTTCTTC.

The chain has TRBV19 and TRBJ2-5; 8 positions agree with TRBD1. Per the germline V gene, CDR1 is LNHDA and CDR2 is SQIVND (reference sequence). Unmatched junction bases numbered 10, after V lost 5 bases and J lost 11 bases. This CDR3 is built from 13 residues. CDR3 protein: CASSYGTGMEQYF. The CDR3, as DNA: TGTGCCAGTAGTTACGGGACAGGAATGGAGCAGTACTTC.

The chain employs TRBV20-1 and TRBJ2-7; 8 nucleotides match TRBD2. Germline CDR1 is DFQATT and CDR2 is SNEGSKA (reference sequence). J lost 7 bases, V lost 4 bases, and 3 bases had no gene match. This CDR3 spans 11 amino acids. CDR3 in amino acids: CSATAGEEQYF. The DNA for the CDR3 is TGCAGTGCTACAGCGGGAGAGGAGCAGTACTTC.

The chain combines TRBV4-1 with TRBJ2-3; D unresolved. V dropped 1 base and J dropped 5 bases, with 10 bases sitting between them. The CDR3 has 14 amino acids. Germline CDR1 MGHRA, CDR2 YSYEKL. In nucleotides, the CDR3 is TGCGCCAGCAGCCAAGCTCTGGGCGTAGATACGCAGTATTTT. It encodes CASSQALGVDTQYF.

The rearrangement links TRBV4-3 to TRBJ2-1, with D possibly matching TRBD1 (6 bases). Germline CDR1 reads LGHNA; CDR2 reads YSLEER. Trimming left V 4 bases short and J 1 base short, with 11 bases between. The CDR3 totals 15 residues. As DNA, the CDR3 is TGCGCCAGCAGCCTCGACAGGTCTTCCTACAATGAGCAGTTCTTC. This encodes CASSLDRSSYNEQFF.

This rearrangement joins TRBV5-1 to TRBJ2-7; 7 nucleotides align to TRBD1. J lost 3 bases, V lost 5 bases, and 8 bases had no gene match. Germline loops: CDR1 SGHRS, CDR2 YFSETQ. The CDR3 consists of 14 residues. The CDR3 region is CASRPRGPDYEQYF. CDR3 nucleotides: TGCGCCAGCAGACCAAGGGGGCCGGACTACGAGCAGTACTTC.

In the case of this clone: A junction end diverges from the germline sequence, so it may reflect a read error. The chain carries TRBV5-1 and TRBJ2-5; D possibly corresponds to TRBD1 (5 bases). The CDR3 totals 14 residues. Per germline, CDR1 SGHRS and CDR2 YFSETQ. CDR3 amino acids: CASSLQGGEETPYF. The CDR3 coding sequence is TGCGCCAGCAGCCTCCAGGGTGGGGAAGAGACCCCGTACTTC.

CDR3 loop: CASSAIRAYEQYF. In DNA form, the CDR3 reads TGTGCCAGCAGTGCCATCCGGGCCTACGAGCAGTACTTC. The chain uses TRBV27 and TRBJ2-7; D not certain. This CDR3 has 13 residues. Trimming cost V 5 bases and J 2 bases, with 10 bases left between them. The germline V gene encodes CDR1 MNHEY and CDR2 SMNVEV (reference sequence).

CDR3: CASSQEYLAGGYKTYEQYF. The CDR3, as DNA: TGCGCCAGCAGCCAAGAGTACCTAGCGGGAGGCTACAAAACCTACGAGCAGTACTTC. This chain links TRBV4-1 with TRBJ2-7, with 11 bases aligning to TRBD2. V was clipped by 0 bases and J by 2 bases; unmatched bases: 12. The germline gives CDR1 MGHRA, CDR2 YSYEKL. CDR3 length: 19 residues.

The chain couples TRBV7-8 to TRBJ1-5, with TRBD1 matching 8 bases. Germline values: CDR1 SGHVS, CDR2 FQNEAQ. This CDR3 is 17 amino acids long. Trimming removed 0 bases from V and 0 bases from J; junction bases left unmatched: 4. The CDR3 nucleotides read TGTGCCAGCAGCTTAGCTCCGACAGGGGATAGCAATCAGCCCCAGCATTTT. Its protein is CASSLAPTGDSNQPQHF.

The chain combines TRBV5-6 with TRBJ1-2; the D gene is possibly TRBD1 (6 bases). V was shortened by 3 bases and J by 4 bases, with 25 bases between the two germline ends. The germline V gene has CDR1 SGHDT and CDR2 YYEEEE. The length of the CDR3 is 18 residues. The CDR3 spells CASSWNTGTISPVYGYTF. The CDR3 region has the DNA TGTGCCAGCAGCTGGAACACCGGGACAATCAGCCCAGTCTATGGCTACACCTTC.

Remarks on this clone: Additional DNA sequences in this sample encode the identical CDR3. The chain combines TRBV2 with TRBJ2-7; D gene uncertain. The CDR3 is 10 residues long. V lost 8 bases to trimming and J lost 4 bases, with 6 bases between them. Germline CDR1 reads SNHLY; CDR2 reads FYNNEI. CDR3 sequence (DNA): TGTGCCAGCTCGACATACGAGCAGTACTTC. Amino acid sequence: CASSTYEQYF.

The chain carries TRBV7-8 and TRBJ2-1; 13 bases map to TRBD2. With V trimmed by 6 bases and J by 5 bases, 13 bases remained unmatched. The CDR3 loop spans 18 amino acids. The germline V gene has CDR1 SGHVS and CDR2 FQNEAQ. Here the CDR3 DNA reads TGTGCCAGCAGACCTAGACTAGCGGGGGGCCAAAAACACAATGAGCAGTTCTTC. Amino acid sequence: CASRPRLAGGQKHNEQFF.

The V call is TRBV6-6, the J call TRBJ1-2; 9 nucleotides align to TRBD1. Trimming removed 1 base from V and 3 bases from J; junction bases left unmatched: 6. From germline, CDR1 is MNHNY and CDR2 SVGAGI (reference sequence). The CDR3 is made up of 16 amino acids. The CDR3 loop reads CASSYLGQGTDYGYTF. In DNA form, the CDR3 reads TGTGCCAGCAGTTACTTGGGACAGGGAACGGACTATGGCTACACCTTC.

The chain has TRBV4-3 and TRBJ2-1; 8 nucleotides line up with TRBD1. This CDR3 is 15 amino acids long. Germline V lookup: CDR1 LGHNA, CDR2 YSLEER. Unmatched junction bases numbered 7, after V lost 0 bases and J lost 9 bases. This CDR3 reads CASSQDYSGGGEQFF. For the CDR3, the DNA is TGCGCCAGCAGCCAAGATTATTCAGGGGGCGGTGAGCAGTTCTTC.

Only one count was recorded for this clone. The J gene is TRBJ2-1, the V gene TRBV4-1, with a possible D match to TRBD2 (6 bases). Germline V gene sequence: CDR1 MGHRA, CDR2 YSYEKL. Trimming removed 1 base from V and 6 bases from J, with 16 bases in between. The CDR3 is made up of 16 amino acids. CDR3 protein: CASSQAGGTTANEQFF. DNA for the CDR3: TGCGCCAGCAGCCAAGCAGGAGGGACCACGGCCAATGAGCAGTTCTTC.

The V gene is TRBV10-3, the J gene TRBJ2-3; 9 bases fit TRBD2. Germline-derived CDR1 and CDR2 are ENHRY and SYGVKD. V was clipped by 6 bases and J by 2 bases; unmatched bases: 12. This CDR3 has 17 amino acids. CDR3: CAIRSRGASGDTDTQYF. As DNA, the CDR3 is TGTGCCATCAGGAGCCGCGGGGCTAGCGGGGACACAGATACGCAGTATTTT.

The rearrangement joins TRBV5-1 to TRBJ1-2; the match to TRBD1 covers 7 bases. Unmatched junction bases numbered 8, after V lost 4 bases and J lost 5 bases. The CDR3 has 14 amino acids. Germline V CDR1 and CDR2: SGHRS, YFSETQ. The CDR3 nucleotides are TGCGCCAGCAGCCCCGGACAGGAAAAATATGGCTACACCTTC. Residues: CASSPGQEKYGYTF.

Only one count was recorded for this clone. The V call is TRBV12-5, the J call TRBJ1-5, with no clear D. Looked up from germline, CDR1 is LGHNT and CDR2 is FRNRAP. This CDR3 spans 16 amino acids. Trimming took 1 base from V and 3 from J, leaving 13 bases between them. In DNA, the CDR3 is TGTGCTAGTGGTTTGGATCGGGGAGGCGTCAATCAGCCCCAGCATTTT. This gives the protein CASGLDRGGVNQPQHF.

The chain carries TRBV15 and TRBJ2-5, with no clear D. CDR3 length: 14 residues. Germline assignment: CDR1 LNHNV and CDR2 YYDKDF (reference sequence). The V end lost 3 bases, the J end lost 0 bases, and 8 bases lay between the germline ends. The CDR3 spells CATSRVDNQETQYF. For the CDR3, the DNA is TGTGCCACCAGCAGGGTCGACAACCAAGAGACCCAGTACTTC. Based on the CDR3 plus reference TRBV15 and TRBJ2-5, the full variable domain is DAMVIQNPRYQVTQFGKPVTLSCSQTLNHNVMYWYQQKSSQAPKLLFHYYDKDFNNEADTPDNFQSRRPNTSFCFLDIRSPGLGDTAMYLCATSRVDNQETQYFGPGTRLLVL.

This clone has just a few counts. The rearrangement links TRBV5-4 to TRBJ2-5; no reliable D call. The CDR3 has 12 amino acids. Per germline, CDR1 SGHNT and CDR2 YYREEE (reference sequence). Trimming pared 3 bases from V and 2 bases from J, leaving 5 bases between. CDR3 DNA sequence: TGTGCCAGCAGCTGGAGTCAAGAGACCCAGTACTTC. Amino acid sequence: CASSWSQETQYF.

The sample holds a few counts of this clone. The chain employs TRBV15 and TRBJ1-1, with TRBD1 as a possible D gene (6 bases). This CDR3 has 16 residues. The ends were cut back, 0 bases at V and 3 bases at J, with 14 bases in the middle. Germline V gene lookup returns CDR1 LNHNV and CDR2 YYDKDF (reference sequence). As DNA, the CDR3 is TGTGCCACCAGCAGAGATTTAACTCACAGGGACACTGAAGCTTTCTTT. Its protein is CATSRDLTHRDTEAFF.